This T cell receptor beta chain emerged from a study of T-cell reconstitution after alpha-beta-depleted transplantation in children. Findings and caveats of the study: Newly generated T cells supplied most T-cell counts and diversity one year post-transplant. Several hundred expanded graft clones reportedly were the source of alpha-beta T cells about two months after transplant.

With respect to this clonotype: Its antigen is as yet unknown.

Researchers prepared the TCRbeta library using unique molecular identifiers, the study reports. TCRdb reanalysed the PCR reads using MiXCR and keeps one entry per CDR3 protein. There are around 450,000 distinct CDR3 sequences in the sample; around 15% occur only once, and approximately 28% lies in the top ten. This CDR3 is built from 22 residues. Germline-derived CDR1 and CDR2 are LNHNV and YYDKDF (reference sequence). The ends were cut back, 0 bases at V and 1 base at J, with 29 bases in the middle. This chain uses TRBV15 with TRBJ2-3, with D possibly matching TRBD1 (5 bases). This receptor was taken from a boy under two years old who had a stem cell transplant for Wiskott-Aldrich syndrome, so the T cells may come from the graft donor. Sequenced material: PBMCs, mostly from graft donor cells, taken 360 days after TCRalphabeta/CD19-depleted stem cell transplant. The CDR3 here is CATSRDWTGSRTGGARTDTQYF. For the CDR3, the DNA is TGTGCCACCAGCAGAGATTGGACCGGCTCACGCACAGGCGGAGCACGCACAGATACGCAGTATTTT.